The TCR beta chain under discussion was sequenced for a study of blood T cell repertoires in COVID-19. Which cohort a participant joined came from the clinical history participants gave. Recovered Cohort 3 donors showed two negative PCRs, clearance, or symptom resolution. V was cut by 4 bases and J by 2 bases, with 15 bases left in between. The germline V gene has CDR1 KGHSH and CDR2 LQKENI. The CDR3 is 15 amino acids. Original data processing: Estimation of nucleated cell counts was performed using reference gene primer amplification. Generated by immunoSEQ multiplex PCR, the TCRdb table keeps only in-frame clones and is missing some. The V and J calls and clone size are taken from that table; D and trimming were inferred from the DNA. This table has around 260,000 clones, 90% appearing once.

The receptor was derived from a woman in her 30s who had recovered from COVID-19. Sequenced: PBMCs or T cells enriched from blood (not recorded which). The chain has TRBV18 and TRBJ2-7; D may be TRBD1 (6 bases). The CDR3 bases are TGTGCCAGCTCACTTGGGGGCGACCTTACCTACGAGCAGTACTTC. Translation: CASSLGGDLTYEQYF. The entire variable domain, with the rest obtained from reference TRBV18 and TRBJ2-7, is as follows: NAGVMQNPRHLVRRRGQEARLRCSPMKGHSHVYWYRQLPEEGLKFMVYLQKENIIDESGMPKERFSAEFPKEGPSILRIQQVVRGDSAAYFCASSLGGDLTYEQYFGPGTRLTVT.